This is a list of T cell receptor beta chains from one sample in a study of OX40 agonist ivuxolimab in advanced cancers. Measured with immunoSEQ multiplex PCR; TCRdb has only the in-frame clones, and not every one. The sample yields 98,000 or so clones, approximately 80% seen once. Here the sequenced sample was CD4+ or CD8+ T cells sorted from blood, taken in a trial of the OX40 agonist ivuxolimab. These receptors were obtained from an adult with an advanced solid tumor such as melanoma, head and neck, liver or kidney cancer. CDR3s include the opening cysteine and the closing phenylalanine or tryptophan. Fields, in order: V gene, clone size, D gene, J gene, CDR3 DNA, CDR3 protein. D genes are given only for firm matches. Size values are once, few and many counts, or a class for expanded clones, and some rows have none.

v_call: TRBV6-1
clone_size: .
d_call: .
j_call: TRBJ2-7
cdr3_nt: TGTGCCAGCAGTGAAGTTGCATTAACCTACGAGCAGTACTTC
cdr3_aa: CASSEVALTYEQYF

v_call: TRBV7-2
clone_size: .
d_call: .
j_call: TRBJ2-5
cdr3_nt: TGTGCCAGCAGCAGCCGACAGAACATCCAAGAGACCCAGTACTTC
cdr3_aa: CASSSRQNIQETQYF

v_call: TRBV28
clone_size: .
d_call: .
j_call: TRBJ2-1
cdr3_nt: TGTGCCAGCCTTTCACTTAATGAGCAGTTCTTC
cdr3_aa: CASLSLNEQFF

v_call: TRBV7-2
clone_size: .
d_call: .
j_call: TRBJ1-2
cdr3_nt: TGTGCCAGCAGCCGGAACTTCGGGGGTGGGATTATCGGAGGCTACACCTTC
cdr3_aa: CASSRNFGGGIIGGYTF

v_call: TRBV5-1
clone_size: .
d_call: .
j_call: TRBJ2-5
cdr3_nt: TGCGCCAGCAGCTTCCAGTCAGAGACCCAGTACTTC
cdr3_aa: CASSFQSETQYF

v_call: TRBV5-6
clone_size: few
d_call: TRBD2
j_call: TRBJ2-6
cdr3_nt: TGTGCCAGCAGCGGGGCGGGAGGACTCTCTGGGGCCAACGTCCTGACTTTC
cdr3_aa: CASSGAGGLSGANVLTF

v_call: TRBV5-1
clone_size: .
d_call: TRBD2
j_call: TRBJ2-7
cdr3_nt: TGCGCCAGCAGCTTGGAAACTAGCGGGTACTACGAGCAGTACTTC
cdr3_aa: CASSLETSGYYEQYF

v_call: TRBV9
clone_size: .
d_call: .
j_call: TRBJ2-7
cdr3_nt: TGTGCCAGCAGCCCGGGGTACGAGCAGTACTTC
cdr3_aa: CASSPGYEQYF

v_call: TRBV2
clone_size: .
d_call: TRBD2
j_call: TRBJ2-3
cdr3_nt: TGTGCCAGCAGTCCGGGACTAGCGGGAACAGATACGCAGTATTTT
cdr3_aa: CASSPGLAGTDTQYF

v_call: TRBV11-2
clone_size: .
d_call: .
j_call: TRBJ2-7
cdr3_nt: TGTGCCAGCAGCTTGGGAGTTCTCTCCTACGAGCAGTACTTC
cdr3_aa: CASSLGVLSYEQYF

v_call: TRBV2
clone_size: few
d_call: .
j_call: TRBJ2-7
cdr3_nt: TGTGCCAGCAGTGCTTGGTCGGGGAGCTCCTACGAGCAGTACTTC
cdr3_aa: CASSAWSGSSYEQYF

v_call: TRBV7-9
clone_size: many
d_call: .
j_call: TRBJ1-2
cdr3_nt: TGTGCCAGCAGCTTAGCAGGGGCCCGTAACGGCTACACCTTC
cdr3_aa: CASSLAGARNGYTF

v_call: TRBV29-1
clone_size: .
d_call: TRBD2
j_call: TRBJ2-1
cdr3_nt: TGCAGCGTGACTAGCGGGATGGGTCGTGAGCAGTTCTTC
cdr3_aa: CSVTSGMGREQFF

v_call: TRBV6-5
clone_size: .
d_call: .
j_call: TRBJ1-2
cdr3_nt: TGTGCCAGCAGTTACTCGACGGGGGTTGCTGGCTACACCTTC
cdr3_aa: CASSYSTGVAGYTF

v_call: TRBV7-8
clone_size: .
d_call: .
j_call: TRBJ2-7
cdr3_nt: TGTGCCAGCAGCCTGTACGCTACCGGCAAGGCAGCCTACGAGCAGTACTTC
cdr3_aa: CASSLYATGKAAYEQYF

v_call: TRBV30
clone_size: .
d_call: .
j_call: TRBJ2-7
cdr3_nt: TGTGCCTGGAGGGTAGGGAACTTCGGGCAGTACTTC
cdr3_aa: CAWRVGNFGQYF

v_call: TRBV7-9
clone_size: .
d_call: .
j_call: TRBJ1-5
cdr3_nt: TGTGCCAGCAGCTCCGAAGGGGGAGGCAATCAGCCCCAGCATTTT
cdr3_aa: CASSSEGGGNQPQHF